This entry lists 18 T cell receptor beta chains sequenced from one sample in a study. TCRdb itself ran the RT-PCR reads through MiXCR, one entry per CDR3 protein. Altogether about 680,000 distinct CDR3 sequences are present, approximately 14% being singletons, with the ten largest covering about 3.6%. The sequencing sample was made of memory CD4+ T cells from blood. Receptors were obtained from a female donor in good health, serving as a healthy control.

This clonotype occurred a few times. The chain carries TRBV7-2 and TRBJ2-5; tentatively, D is TRBD2 (6 bases). The CDR3 spans 15 residues. The germline V gene encodes CDR1 SGHTA and CDR2 FQGNSA. V gave up 3 bases and J gave up 5 bases, with 16 bases separating them. In DNA form, the CDR3 reads TGTGCCAGCAGCTTGATGGGGGGTTTTGGGGAGACCCAGTACTTC. Its translation: CASSLMGGFGETQYF.

The chain uses TRBV5-1 and TRBJ2-3, with 9 bases lining up with TRBD2. CDR1 SGHRS and CDR2 YFSETQ come from the germline V gene. J was trimmed by 4 bases and V by 6 bases; bases with no gene match: 15. This CDR3 comprises 17 residues. DNA of the CDR3: TGCGCCAGCACCGAACGGGGACTAGCTGTAGGGGCAGATACGCAGTATTTT. It yields the protein CASTERGLAVGADTQYF.

This clonotype was counted a few times. The V and J genes are TRBV11-2 and TRBJ2-1; D is perhaps TRBD2 (5 bases). V was pared by 6 bases and J by 2 bases, with 11 bases between. The CDR3 length is 14 residues. From germline, CDR1 is SGHAT and CDR2 FQNNGV. The CDR3 protein is CASSGERTYNEQFF. The CDR3 DNA follows: TGTGCCAGCAGTGGGGAGAGGACCTACAATGAGCAGTTCTTC.

The chain is built from TRBV12-3 or TRBV12-4 and TRBJ2-3; 8 bases fit TRBD1. Unmatched junction bases numbered 6, after V lost 11 bases and J lost 2 bases. The CDR3 is 13 residues long. The CDR3 bases are TGTGCCGGACAGGGCCAGCTCACAGATACGCAGTATTTT. This codes for CAGQGQLTDTQYF.

The chain recombines TRBV5-1 with TRBJ2-7; 8 bases map to TRBD2. After removal of 0 bases from V and 1 base from J, the junction contained 6 bases not matched to a gene. CDR1 is SGHRS, CDR2 YFSETQ, per germline. The length of the CDR3 is 16 residues. This chain's CDR3 is CASSLAGGVGSYEQYF. The DNA for the CDR3 is TGCGCCAGCAGCTTGGCCGGGGGGGTGGGATCCTACGAGCAGTACTTC.

This clonotype was observed a few times. The genes are TRBV6-2 or TRBV6-3 and TRBJ1-2; 9 bases are a match to TRBD1. Germline V gene lookup returns CDR1 MNHEY and CDR2 SVGEGT. The CDR3 is made up of 13 amino acids. V shed 6 bases and J 7 bases; nucleotides not matched to a gene: 6. CDR3 bases: TGTGCCAGCAGCCCACAGGGGGCGTCTGGCTACACCTTC. Translating gives CASSPQGASGYTF.

The V gene is TRBV6-2 or TRBV6-3, the J gene TRBJ2-1; D unclear. The CDR3 spans 15 residues. CDR1 and CDR2 (germline): MNHEY, SVGEGT. Between the trimmed V and J ends, which lost 6 bases and 2 bases, there was a span of 14 bases. The CDR3 loop reads CASSLGPAPYNEQFF. CDR3 bases: TGTGCCAGCAGCCTAGGCCCTGCCCCCTACAATGAGCAGTTCTTC.

This clonotype was observed a few times. The chain combines TRBV12-3 or TRBV12-4 with TRBJ1-5, with D perhaps matching TRBD1 (6 bases). The V gene lost 0 bases and the J gene lost 0 bases, with 15 bases spanning the gap. The CDR3 has 18 residues. This CDR3 is CASSLALDSEYSNQPQHF. DNA for the CDR3: TGTGCCAGCAGTTTAGCGCTGGACAGCGAATATAGCAATCAGCCCCAGCATTTT.

This chain joins TRBV7-2 and TRBJ2-5; 8 bases are shared with TRBD2. V trimming: 8 bases; J trimming: 5 bases; junction bases outside the gene matches: 13. This CDR3 has 15 amino acids. Germline V gives CDR1 SGHTA, CDR2 FQGNSA. CDR3 in amino acids: CASLPTGTRGETQYF. CDR3 in DNA: TGTGCCAGCTTGCCCACCGGGACTAGGGGGGAGACCCAGTACTTC.

A few counts support this clonotype. The chain carries TRBV20-1 and TRBJ1-1; no clear D. Between the trimmed V and J ends, which lost 7 bases and 0 bases, there was a span of 12 bases. Germline V lookup: CDR1 DFQATT, CDR2 SNEGSKA (reference sequence). The CDR3 sequence is 13 residues long. The CDR3 loop is CSVTRGMNTEAFF. In nucleotides, the CDR3 is TGCAGTGTAACAAGAGGAATGAACACTGAAGCTTTCTTT.

This clonotype was counted only a few times. The chain uses TRBV27 and TRBJ2-7; D is perhaps TRBD2 (6 bases). Germline-derived CDR1 and CDR2 are MNHEY and SMNVEV (reference sequence). The CDR3 contains 14 residues. V was trimmed by 2 bases and J by 6 bases, leaving 14 bases between them. CDR3 sequence: CASSLGGSEGEQYF. The DNA for the CDR3 is TGTGCCAGCAGTTTAGGAGGGAGTGAGGGCGAGCAGTACTTC.

In its sample, this clonotype was seen a few times. The chain employs TRBV27 and TRBJ2-7; the D is unclear. V lost 3 bases, J lost 2 bases, and 14 bases lay in between. This CDR3 has 15 residues. Germline CDR1 MNHEY, CDR2 SMNVEV (reference sequence). CDR3 residues: CASSFGSPSPYEQYF. The CDR3 nucleotides are TGTGCCAGCAGTTTCGGGTCACCCTCTCCCTACGAGCAGTACTTC.

This clonotype has only a few counts. The chain joins TRBV3-1 to TRBJ1-2; TRBD1 might be the D (6 bases). V was shortened by 4 bases and J by 10 bases, with 16 bases between the two germline ends. The length of the CDR3 is 13 residues. CDR1 is LGHDT and CDR2 is YNNKEL in the germline V gene (reference sequence). The chain's CDR3 is CASSLSIQGIYTF. The CDR3 nucleotides read TGTGCCAGCAGCCTATCGATACAGGGAATCTACACCTTC.

This clonotype appeared many times. V and J are TRBV6-1 and TRBJ2-7, with a possible D match to TRBD1 (6 bases). This CDR3 has 14 residues. CDR1 is MNHNS and CDR2 is SASEGT in the germline V gene. Deletions cut 5 bases from V and 4 bases from J, with 15 bases between. The CDR3 spells CASSQTGARYEQYF. The CDR3 DNA reads as TGTGCCAGCAGTCAGACAGGAGCCAGATACGAGCAGTACTTC.

The chain employs TRBV2 and TRBJ2-7; unclear D gene. Trimming took off 6 bases at V and 5 bases at J, with 8 bases between the two ends. CDR3 length equals 11 residues. CDR1 and CDR2 (germline): SNHLY, FYNNEI. For the CDR3, the DNA is TGTGCCAGCAGGATCAATGACGAGCAGTACTTC. Translated: CASRINDEQYF.

The chain recombines TRBV6-2 or TRBV6-3 with TRBJ2-2, with 12 nucleotides matching TRBD2. The J segment lost 1 base and the V segment lost 7 bases, leaving 4 bases of the junction unmatched. This CDR3 comprises 16 residues. CDR1 MNHEY and CDR2 SVGEGT come from the germline V gene. Here the CDR3 reads CASKGLAGQNTGELFF. The CDR3, as DNA: TGTGCCAGCAAGGGACTAGCGGGTCAGAACACCGGGGAGCTGTTTTTT.

This chain uses TRBV7-3 with TRBJ2-2; TRBD2 might be the D (5 bases). V lost 1 base to trimming and J lost 4 bases, with 16 bases between them. Germline V gene lookup returns CDR1 SGHTA and CDR2 FQGTGA. This CDR3 comprises 17 residues. The CDR3 DNA is TGTGCCAGCAGCTTAAGGCCCCCCAGGAGGTCCACCGGGGAGCTGTTTTTT. Translating gives CASSLRPPRRSTGELFF. Full variable domain (outside the CDR3, taken from reference TRBV7-3 and TRBJ2-2): GAGVSQTPSNKVTEKGKYVELRCDPISGHTALYWYRQSLGQGPEFLIYFQGTGAADDSGLPNDRFFAVRPEGSVSTLKIQRTERGDSAVYLCASSLRPPRRSTGELFFGEGSRLTVL.

This clonotype was seen a handful of times. The chain has TRBV20-1 and TRBJ2-7, with 7 positions matching TRBD2. The junction had 8 bases not matched to a gene; V was cut back by 0 bases and J by 0 bases. The CDR3 totals 16 residues. Germline V gives CDR1 DFQATT, CDR2 SNEGSKA (reference sequence). CDR3 DNA: TGCAGTGCTAGAGATTTGGGCGGGAGCATCTCCTACGAGCAGTACTTC. Residues: CSARDLGGSISYEQYF.